This record looks at one T cell receptor beta chain sequence and its context. Its antigen is not identified. A junction end diverges from the germline sequence, so it may reflect a read error. Amplification of TCR beta CDR3 regions used RNA as the template. HTBI primers drove first-round RT-PCR of the TCR CDR3. TCRdb reprocessed the multiplex PCR reads via MiXCR and lists one record per CDR3 protein. The sample contains approximately 620,000 distinct CDR3 sequences, more than 15% of which appear only once. This entry belongs to a study of T cells in Graves' hyperthyroidism and ophthalmopathy. General observations from the study: Ophthalmopathy and stable hyperthyroidism were told apart by a 13 V-J model. Most clonotypes that expanded in the thyroid above 0.001 also showed up in blood.

Diagnoses used clinical symptoms, serum thyroxine and TRAb, thyroid ultrasound and orbital computed tomography. CDR1 and CDR2 from the germline V gene are MNHNS and SASEGT. The CDR3 is 14 residues long. The chain combines TRBV6-1 with TRBJ2-1, with a possible D match to TRBD1 (5 bases). The sample comprised blood. The TCR comes from a woman aged 40 to 55 with Graves' ophthalmopathy. For the CDR3, the DNA is TGTGCCAGCAGCCTTGGACAAGGCTACAGTGAGCAGTTCTTC. It codes for CASSLGQGYSEQFF.